This T cell receptor beta chain was sequenced during a study of blood T cell repertoires in COVID-19 (TCRdb year 2020). About the full investigation: Collaborator samples came from the United States, Italy and Spain and covered acute and convalescent phases of COVID-19. Deeply sampled blood TCRbeta repertoires from subjects exposed to, actively infected with, or recovered from COVID-19 were included in the dataset. Where available, HLA class I and class II types were obtained from metadata supplied by the sample provider rather than from assay-based typing. The repertoires were released in a freely available public database meant as a resource for research on the immune response to SARS-CoV-2. The prospective study material was composed of cDNA or gDNA derived from T cells, B-cell-depleted T cells, or PBMCs. The samples were drawn from the first 160 participants of the ongoing ImmuneRACE study and from over a thousand subjects provided by 6 global collaborators. Nearly every sample came with metadata listing a de-identified subject ID, COVID-19 status, age in years and sex. Overall study outcomes, separate from this receptor: How much clinical and demographic metadata was included differed by source and by participant, and the metadata was provided uncurated.

The collaborating institutions used their own protocols to collect whole blood in K2EDTA tubes. For TCRbeta analysis, collaborators shipped samples in one of three forms: frozen whole blood, isolated PBMCs, or DNA extracted from either of those sample types. The immunoSEQ Assay, a bias-controlled multiplex PCR, was used to amplify TCRbeta CDR3 regions from genomic DNA. The authors processed their data as follows. The number of nucleated cells in each sample was estimated by amplification of reference gene primers within the assay. Sequence reads were collapsed and filtered to measure the absolute abundance of every unique TCRbeta CDR3 rearrangement. For each sample, productive Simpson clonality was calculated as the square root of Simpson's diversity index over productive rearrangements. In its TCRdb copy, this immuneACCESS table keeps in-frame sequences only and misses some clones. Where compared with another copy, unresolved V genes explain less than half of these, and the others have no known cause. That table furnishes V, J and clone size, whereas the DNA furnished D and trimming. The sample table holds fewer than 50,000 clones, of which roughly 90% were seen once. The ten largest clones take up under 4.5% of the sample.

Taken from cysteine to phenylalanine, the CDR3 has 14 residues. This entry keeps only the CDR3 DNA: 42 bases, framed from base 1. Relative to germline, V is missing 7 bases and J is missing 3 bases, with 6 bases of the junction outside any gene match. Looking up the germline V gene yields CDR1 MDHEN and CDR2 SYDVKM. This clone appeared a few times. Its binding antigen is unknown. The input lacks base qualities; no much larger clone sits a single base away. The receptor's source is a human donor in a cohort sampled during active COVID-19. This chain is built from TRBV28 and TRBJ1-3; the central 7 bases match TRBD1. Source material: peripheral blood. The CDR3 reads as follows: CASTLTGIGNTIYF. The DNA sequence is as follows: TGTGCCAGCACCTTGACAGGGATTGGAAACACCATATATTTT.